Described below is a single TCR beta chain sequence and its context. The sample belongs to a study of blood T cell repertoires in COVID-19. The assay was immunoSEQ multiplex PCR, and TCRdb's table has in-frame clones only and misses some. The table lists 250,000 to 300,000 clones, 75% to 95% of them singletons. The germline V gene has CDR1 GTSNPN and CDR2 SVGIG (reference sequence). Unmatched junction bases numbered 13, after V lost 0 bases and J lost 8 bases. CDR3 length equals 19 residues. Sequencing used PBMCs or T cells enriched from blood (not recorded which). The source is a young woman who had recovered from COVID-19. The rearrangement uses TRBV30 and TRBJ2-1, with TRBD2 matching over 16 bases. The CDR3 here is CAWSVHVPGLAGGPHEQFF. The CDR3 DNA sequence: TGTGCCTGGAGTGTACATGTCCCGGGACTAGCGGGAGGGCCTCATGAGCAGTTCTTC.